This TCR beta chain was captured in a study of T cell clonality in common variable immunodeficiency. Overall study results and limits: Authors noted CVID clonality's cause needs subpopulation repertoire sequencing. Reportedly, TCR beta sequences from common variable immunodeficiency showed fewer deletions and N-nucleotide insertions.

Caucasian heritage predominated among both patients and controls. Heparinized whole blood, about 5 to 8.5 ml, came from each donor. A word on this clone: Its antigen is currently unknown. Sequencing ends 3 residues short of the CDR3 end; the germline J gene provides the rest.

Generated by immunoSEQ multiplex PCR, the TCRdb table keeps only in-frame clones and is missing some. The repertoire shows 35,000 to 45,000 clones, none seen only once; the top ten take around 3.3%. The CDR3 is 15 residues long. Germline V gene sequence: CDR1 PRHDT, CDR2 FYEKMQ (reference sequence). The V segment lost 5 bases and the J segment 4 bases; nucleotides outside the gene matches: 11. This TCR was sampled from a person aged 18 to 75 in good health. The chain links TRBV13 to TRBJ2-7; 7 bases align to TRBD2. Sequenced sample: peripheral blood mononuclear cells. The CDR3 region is CASSHDGAGQYEQYF. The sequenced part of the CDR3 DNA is TGTGCCAGCAGCCACGATGGAGCGGGGCAATACGAG.